The clone carrying this TCR beta chain turned up a few times. cDNA synthesis used the whole RNA isolate, giving expressed TCRB sequences. TCRdb's copy holds only in-frame clones and misses some; the assay was immunoSEQ multiplex PCR. The sample includes nearly 250,000 clones, roughly 70% of them seen just once. This record comes from a study of beta chain features in type 1 diabetes. This CDR3 region has 16 residues. V lost 0 bases and J lost 2; bases outside the gene matches: 8. Looked up from germline, CDR1 is GTSNPN and CDR2 is SVGIG (reference sequence). The gene calls are TRBV30 and TRBJ2-3; 7 nucleotides match TRBD2. The sample taken for sequencing was naive CD4+ T cells from blood. The receptor was derived from a man younger than 45 in good health. CDR3 nucleotide sequence: TGTGCCTGGAGTGTTGGGGCTAGCGGTCACACAGATACGCAGTATTTT. Translating it yields CAWSVGASGHTDTQYF.